This T cell receptor (beta chain) was sequenced during a study of blood T cell repertoires in COVID-19. Study-level information: Sample material is recorded as cDNA or gDNA derived from T cells, B-cell-depleted T cells, or PBMCs.

Each participant's cohort was designated according to participant-reported clinical history. Produced via immunoSEQ multiplex PCR; TCRdb's table is partial and in-frame only. The sample holds roughly 340,000 clones; more than 70% are singletons and the top ten take 1.9%. The source is a man aged 35 to 55 in a cohort exposed to, infected with or recovered from COVID-19 (not recorded which). Sequenced material: PBMCs or T cells enriched from blood (not recorded which).

The CDR3 sequence is CASSLRFRAFPGTDPSTDTQYF. The CDR3 DNA reads as TGTGCCAGCAGTTTACGTTTCCGGGCGTTTCCCGGGACTGATCCTAGCACAGATACGCAGTATTTT. The rearrangement uses TRBV27 and TRBJ2-3, with D tentatively TRBD2 (6 bases). Germline V gives CDR1 MNHEY, CDR2 SMNVEV (reference sequence). Trimming pared 2 bases from V and 0 bases from J, leaving 30 bases between. The CDR3 has 22 residues.